This T cell receptor beta chain appears in the sequencing data of a study of blood T cell repertoires in COVID-19. Germline loops: CDR1 SGHAT, CDR2 FQNNGV. Trimming stripped 0 bases from V and 0 bases from J, with 11 bases between. The CDR3 consists of 16 residues. The protocol was immunoSEQ multiplex PCR, while the TCRdb copy is restricted to in-frame clones and leaves out a portion. The repertoire holds a few hundred thousand clones, with roughly 89% as singletons. All enrollees were roughly 18 to 100 years old and from 24 US areas. The sequence was obtained from a woman between 45 and 60 years old who had recovered from COVID-19. Material: PBMCs or T cells enriched from blood (not recorded which). The V call is TRBV11-2, the J call TRBJ1-1; D is unclear. In DNA form, the CDR3 reads TGTGCCAGCAGCTTAGAGTTCGGGAAATTGAACACTGAAGCTTTCTTT. It is translated as CASSLEFGKLNTEAFF.